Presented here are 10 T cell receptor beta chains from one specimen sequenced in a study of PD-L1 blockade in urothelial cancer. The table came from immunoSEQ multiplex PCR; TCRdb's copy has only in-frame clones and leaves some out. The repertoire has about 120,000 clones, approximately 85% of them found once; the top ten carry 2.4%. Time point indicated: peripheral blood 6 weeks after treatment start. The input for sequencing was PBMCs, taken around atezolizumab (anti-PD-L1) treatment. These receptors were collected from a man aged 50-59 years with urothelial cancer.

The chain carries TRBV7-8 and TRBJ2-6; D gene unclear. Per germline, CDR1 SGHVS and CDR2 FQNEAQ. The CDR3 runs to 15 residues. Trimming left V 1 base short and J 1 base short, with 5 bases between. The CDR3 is CASSLVSSGANVLTF. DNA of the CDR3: TGTGCCAGCAGCTTAGTGTCATCTGGGGCCAACGTCCTGACTTTC.

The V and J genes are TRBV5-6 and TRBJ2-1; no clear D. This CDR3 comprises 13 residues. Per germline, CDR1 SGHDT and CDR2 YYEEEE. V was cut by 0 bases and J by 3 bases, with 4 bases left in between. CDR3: CASSLALYNEQFF. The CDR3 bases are TGTGCCAGCAGCTTGGCCCTCTACAATGAGCAGTTCTTC.

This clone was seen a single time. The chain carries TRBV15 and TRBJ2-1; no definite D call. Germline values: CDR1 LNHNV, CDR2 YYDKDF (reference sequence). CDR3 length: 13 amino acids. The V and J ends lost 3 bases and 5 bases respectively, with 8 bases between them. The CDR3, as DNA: TGTGCCACCAGCAGTGACTGGAACAATGAGCAGTTCTTC. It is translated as CATSSDWNNEQFF.

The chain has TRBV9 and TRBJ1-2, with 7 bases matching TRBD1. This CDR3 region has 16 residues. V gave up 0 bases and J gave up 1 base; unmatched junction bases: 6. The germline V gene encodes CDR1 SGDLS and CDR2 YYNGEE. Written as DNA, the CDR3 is TGTGCCAGCAGCGTAGCAGGAGGGGGCATTAACTATGGCTACACCTTC. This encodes CASSVAGGGINYGYTF. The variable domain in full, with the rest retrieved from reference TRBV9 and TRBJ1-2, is DSGVTQTPKHLITATGQRVTLRCSPRSGDLSVYWYQQSLDQGLQFLIQYYNGEERAKGNILERFSAQQFPDLHSELNLSSLELGDSALYFCASSVAGGGINYGYTFGSGTRLTVV.

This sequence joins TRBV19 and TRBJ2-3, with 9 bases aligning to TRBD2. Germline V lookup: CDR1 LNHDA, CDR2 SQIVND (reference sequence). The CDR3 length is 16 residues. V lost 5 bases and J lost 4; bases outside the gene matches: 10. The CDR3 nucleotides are TGTGCCAGTAGTGCCTCTAGCGGGGCAAATGCAGATACGCAGTATTTT. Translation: CASSASSGANADTQYF.

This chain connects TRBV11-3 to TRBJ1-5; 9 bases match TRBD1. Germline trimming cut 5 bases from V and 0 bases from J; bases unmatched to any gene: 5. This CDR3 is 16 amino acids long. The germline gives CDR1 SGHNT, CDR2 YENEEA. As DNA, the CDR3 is TGTGCCAGCAGCGCACGGACAGGGGTTAGCAATCAGCCCCAGCATTTT. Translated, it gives CASSARTGVSNQPQHF.

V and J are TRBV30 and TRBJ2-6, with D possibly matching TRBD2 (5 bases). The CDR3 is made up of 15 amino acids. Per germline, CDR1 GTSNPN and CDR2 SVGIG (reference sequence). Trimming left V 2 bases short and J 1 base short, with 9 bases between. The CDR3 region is CAWSRRGSGANVLTF. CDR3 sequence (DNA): TGTGCCTGGAGTCGACGGGGTTCTGGGGCCAACGTCCTGACTTTC. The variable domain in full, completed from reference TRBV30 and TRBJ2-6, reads SQTIHQWPATLVQPVGSPLSLECTVEGTSNPNLYWYRQAAGRGLQLLFYSVGIGQISSEVPQNLSASRPQDRQFILSSKKLLLSDSGFYLCAWSRRGSGANVLTFGAGSRLTVL.

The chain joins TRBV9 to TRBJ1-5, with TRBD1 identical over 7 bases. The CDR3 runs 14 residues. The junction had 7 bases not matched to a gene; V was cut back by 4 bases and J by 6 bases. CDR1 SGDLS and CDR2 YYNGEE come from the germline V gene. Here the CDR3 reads CASSSNRGGQPQHF. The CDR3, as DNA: TGTGCCAGCAGCTCTAACAGGGGAGGTCAGCCCCAGCATTTT. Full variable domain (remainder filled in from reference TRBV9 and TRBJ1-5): DSGVTQTPKHLITATGQRVTLRCSPRSGDLSVYWYQQSLDQGLQFLIQYYNGEERAKGNILERFSAQQFPDLHSELNLSSLELGDSALYFCASSSNRGGQPQHFGDGTRLSIL.

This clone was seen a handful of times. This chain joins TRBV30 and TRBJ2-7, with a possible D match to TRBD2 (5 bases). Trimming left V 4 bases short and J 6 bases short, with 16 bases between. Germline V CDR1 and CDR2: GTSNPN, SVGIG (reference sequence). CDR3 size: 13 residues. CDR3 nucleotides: TGTGCCTGGACGGGATTGGGGTCCCGCGAGCAGTACTTC. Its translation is CAWTGLGSREQYF.

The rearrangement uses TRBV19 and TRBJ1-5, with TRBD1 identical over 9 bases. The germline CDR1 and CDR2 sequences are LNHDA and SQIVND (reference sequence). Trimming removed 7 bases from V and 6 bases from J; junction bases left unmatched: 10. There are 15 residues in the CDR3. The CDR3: CASTAQGAQTQPQHF. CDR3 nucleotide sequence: TGTGCCAGTACCGCACAGGGGGCGCAAACTCAGCCCCAGCATTTT.